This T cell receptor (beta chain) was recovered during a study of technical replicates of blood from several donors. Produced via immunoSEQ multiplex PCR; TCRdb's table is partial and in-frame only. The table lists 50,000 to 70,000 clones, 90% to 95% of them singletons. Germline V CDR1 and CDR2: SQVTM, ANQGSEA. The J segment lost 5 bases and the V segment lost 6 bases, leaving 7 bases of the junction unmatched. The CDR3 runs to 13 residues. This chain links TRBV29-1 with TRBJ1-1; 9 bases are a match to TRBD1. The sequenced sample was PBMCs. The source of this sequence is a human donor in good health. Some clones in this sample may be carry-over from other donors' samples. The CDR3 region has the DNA TGCAGCGTCAGGACAGGGGTAGGTACTGAAGCTTTCTTT. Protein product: CSVRTGVGTEAFF.